A selection of T cell receptor beta chains follows, all from one sample in a study of CD8+ T cells in alopecia areata. Only in-frame clones appear in the TCRdb table, and some are missing; sequencing was by immunoSEQ multiplex PCR. The table shows roughly 220,000 clones, with 66% occurring only once. This specimen consisted of CD4+ T cells sorted from blood, obtained at approximately week 42, from a patient treated with tofacitinib. The receptors shown here come from a human donor with alopecia areata. Both conserved end residues are part of each CDR3. A D gene is named only where the DNA matches it firmly. Expanded clones get a size class; other rows say once, few or many, or leave the size out.

NA	17	TRBV5-1	TRBD2	TRBJ2-3	CASRSGLAGAGTDTQYF	TGCGCCAGCAGGTCGGGACTAGCGGGGGCCGGCACAGATACGCAGTATTTT
NA	16	TRBV5-6	NA	TRBJ2-1	CASRSTGRRSYNEQFF	TGTGCCAGCAGATCCACGGGACGTCGATCCTACAATGAGCAGTTCTTC
NA	12	TRBV29-1	NA	TRBJ1-1	CSVRRPQGEAFF	TGCAGCGTTAGGAGGCCGCAGGGAGAAGCTTTCTTT
NA	13	TRBV29-1	TRBD1	TRBJ2-7	CSVELGTGDEQYF	TGCAGCGTTGAATTAGGGACAGGGGACGAGCAGTACTTC
once	14	TRBV2	NA	TRBJ1-1	CASSVPGEGSEAFF	TGTGCCAGCAGTGTCCCAGGGGAAGGATCTGAAGCTTTCTTT
few	11	TRBV12-5	NA	TRBJ2-1	CASGLYNEQFF	TGTGCTAGTGGCCTGTACAATGAGCAGTTCTTC
few	14	TRBV6-6	NA	TRBJ1-2	CASSYSRGIYGYTF	TGTGCCAGCAGTTACTCGAGGGGTATCTATGGCTACACCTTC
NA	16	TRBV7-2	TRBD1	TRBJ1-5	CTSSLPGQGVDQPQHF	TGTACCAGCAGTTTACCGGGACAGGGGGTCGATCAGCCCCAGCATTTT
NA	13	TRBV29-1	TRBD1	TRBJ1-2	CSDAGDSSYGYTF	TGCAGCGATGCAGGGGACAGTAGCTATGGCTACACCTTC
NA	16	TRBV4-1	NA	TRBJ2-7	CASSQLPGTQASGQYF	TGCGCCAGCAGCCAACTACCGGGAACCCAGGCCTCAGGGCAGTACTTC
NA	11	TRBV14	NA	TRBJ2-7	CASSLSDEQYF	TGTGCCAGCAGCCTTAGTGACGAGCAGTACTTC
medium-sized	16	TRBV6-4	TRBD1	TRBJ2-3	CASSDSRGQGTDTQYF	TGTGCCAGCAGTGACTCGAGGGGACAGGGCACAGATACGCAGTATTTT
few	16	TRBV7-8	NA	TRBJ1-5	CASSLMGGNSNQPQHF	TGTGCCAGCAGCTTAATGGGGGGAAACAGCAATCAGCCCCAGCATTTT
NA	19	TRBV7-2	TRBD2	TRBJ2-5	CASSKAGTSGGLLQETQYF	TGTGCCAGCAGCAAAGCCGGGACTAGCGGGGGACTCCTCCAAGAGACCCAGTACTTC
NA	15	TRBV11-1	NA	TRBJ2-2	CASSSLATNAGELFF	TGTGCCAGCAGTTCTCTAGCAACGAACGCCGGGGAGCTGTTTTTT
NA	15	TRBV5-1	TRBD1	TRBJ1-2	CASSQSTGTNYGYTF	TGCGCCAGCAGTCAATCGACAGGGACTAACTATGGCTACACCTTC
NA	13	TRBV30	NA	TRBJ2-1	CACNNLVKGEQFF	TGTGCCTGTAATAATCTGGTAAAGGGTGAGCAGTTCTTC
NA	13	TRBV7-2	NA	TRBJ1-1	CASSPPVGTEAFF	TGTGCCAGCAGCCCACCGGTCGGGACTGAAGCTTTCTTT
NA	15	TRBV15	NA	TRBJ1-1	CATSKGATMNTEAFF	TGTGCCACCAGCAAAGGGGCCACCATGAACACTGAAGCTTTCTTT
NA	16	TRBV19	TRBD1	TRBJ2-7	CASSTPGGVLPHEQYF	TGTGCCAGTAGTACCCCAGGGGGCGTTTTACCCCACGAGCAGTACTTC
NA	12	TRBV30	NA	TRBJ2-1	CAWSVITIEQFF	TGTGCCTGGAGTGTAATAACAATCGAGCAGTTCTTC
NA	15	TRBV4-3	NA	TRBJ2-7	CASSQDGRGSYEQYF	TGCGCCAGCAGCCAAGATGGCCGGGGCTCCTACGAGCAGTACTTC
NA	14	TRBV30	NA	TRBJ1-1	CAWSVPGEDTEAFF	TGTGCCTGGAGTGTACCGGGGGAGGACACTGAAGCTTTCTTT
NA	15	TRBV25-1	TRBD2	TRBJ2-3	CASADSGVIRDTQYF	TGTGCCAGTGCTGATAGCGGGGTTATTCGAGATACGCAGTATTTT
few	18	TRBV4-3	TRBD2	TRBJ2-2	CASSQPTLLAGGSGELFF	TGCGCCAGCAGCCAACCCACGCTACTAGCGGGGGGGAGTGGGGAGCTGTTTTTT
few	16	TRBV15	NA	TRBJ1-2	CATSSRRGAKDYGYTF	TGTGCCACCAGCAGTAGACGGGGGGCCAAGGACTATGGCTACACCTTC
NA	13	TRBV29-1	NA	TRBJ2-2	CSVALDIAGELFF	TGCAGCGTTGCACTAGATATCGCCGGGGAGCTGTTTTTT
NA	14	TRBV7-2	TRBD2	TRBJ2-7	CASSPGLGAYEQYF	TGTGCCAGCAGCCCGGGACTAGGAGCTTACGAGCAGTACTTC
NA	12	TRBV9	NA	TRBJ2-1	CASSVGSDEQFF	TGTGCCAGCAGCGTAGGTAGTGATGAGCAGTTCTTC
NA	16	TRBV15	TRBD1	TRBJ1-2	CATKETTGGYSYGYTF	TGTGCCACAAAAGAAACGACAGGGGGCTATAGCTATGGCTACACCTTC
NA	14	TRBV10-3	NA	TRBJ2-5	CAISSTGSGETQYF	TGTGCCATCAGTTCGACAGGCAGTGGGGAGACCCAGTACTTC
NA	15	TRBV11-2	NA	TRBJ2-7	CASSLRRGLSYEQYF	TGTGCCAGCAGCTTACGGCGGGGGCTCTCCTACGAGCAGTACTTC
NA	16	TRBV5-1	NA	TRBJ2-1	CASSAPFTQASHEQFF	TGCGCCAGCAGCGCCCCCTTTACACAAGCTTCACATGAGCAGTTCTTC
few	15	TRBV5-1	NA	TRBJ2-2	CASSLGRSNTGELFF	TGCGCCAGCAGCTTGGGTCGGTCGAACACCGGGGAGCTGTTTTTT
NA	16	TRBV25-1	TRBD2	TRBJ2-1	CASSLRRGTTYNEQFF	TGTGCCAGCAGCCTAAGACGAGGGACTACCTACAATGAGCAGTTCTTC
once	18	TRBV6-1	NA	TRBJ2-2	CASSEYIVLGFVTGELFF	TGTGCCAGCAGTGAATATATCGTGTTGGGGTTCGTCACCGGGGAGCTGTTTTTT